The T cell receptor beta chain under discussion was sequenced for a study of shared clonotypes between healthy human individuals. General study results and limits: The sharing of 4.5% to 5% of naive CD4 clonotypes was seen across a handful of donors.

On this clone itself: Its antigen remains unidentified.

TCRdb's copy holds only in-frame clones and misses some; the assay was immunoSEQ multiplex PCR. Of over 1.5 million clones listed, nearly 99% are singletons. The CDR3 runs to 15 residues. V gave up 1 base and J gave up 4 bases, with 12 bases separating them. Germline CDR1 MNHEY, CDR2 SVGAGI. V and J are TRBV6-5 and TRBJ2-3; weak D call: TRBD2 (7 bases). The TCR was taken from a man aged 25 to 45 in good health. Sequences were obtained from naive CD4+ T cells sorted from blood. Documented subset: CD45RA+ positively selected. CDR3 DNA sequence: TGTGCCAGCAGTTACTTAACAGGGAGGGCAGATACGCAGTATTTT. Amino acids: CASSYLTGRADTQYF.